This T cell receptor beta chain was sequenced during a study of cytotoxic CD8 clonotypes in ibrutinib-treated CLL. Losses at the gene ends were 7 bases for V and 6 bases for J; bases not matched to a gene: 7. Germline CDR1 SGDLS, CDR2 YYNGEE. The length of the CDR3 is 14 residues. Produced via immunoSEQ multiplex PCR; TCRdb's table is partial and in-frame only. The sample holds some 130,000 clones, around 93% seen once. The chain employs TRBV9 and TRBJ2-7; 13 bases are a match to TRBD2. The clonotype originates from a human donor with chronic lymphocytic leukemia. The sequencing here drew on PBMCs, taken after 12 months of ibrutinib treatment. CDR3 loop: CASSPGLAGSEQYF. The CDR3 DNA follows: TGTGCCAGCTCCCCGGGACTAGCGGGAAGCGAGCAGTACTTC.